This entry lists 23 T cell receptor beta chains sequenced from one sample in a study of T cells in Graves' hyperthyroidism and ophthalmopathy. Amplified TCR beta CDR3 regions derived from RNA transcripts. The study used the HTBI primer set for a first-round RT-PCR of the TCR CDR3. TCRdb re-called the multiplex PCR reads through MiXCR, storing one row per CDR3 protein. The sample has hundreds of thousands of distinct CDR3 sequences; 13% are singletons. The sequenced sample consisted of blood. These receptors came from a woman in her late teens or twenties with Graves' hyperthyroidism.

This clonotype was observed many times. The V gene is TRBV7-2, the J gene TRBJ1-1; D gene ambiguous. Trimming shortened V by 3 bases and J by 5 bases, and 10 bases separated the two germline ends. The CDR3 is 13 residues long. Germline V CDR1 and CDR2: SGHTA, FQGNSA. The CDR3 DNA reads TGTGCCAGCAGCTTCTCCCACGGGACTGAAGCTTTCTTT. Translating gives CASSFSHGTEAFF.

The rearrangement uses TRBV28 and TRBJ1-2, with 9 nucleotides matching TRBD1. The ends lost 3 bases at V and 1 base at J; junction bases unmatched: 6. The germline gives CDR1 MDHEN, CDR2 SYDVKM. The CDR3 length is 16 residues. For the CDR3, the DNA is TGTGCCAGCAGTTTGCCGGGACAGGGATTTAACTATGGCTACACCTTC. It translates to CASSLPGQGFNYGYTF.

This clonotype was seen only a few times. Here the CDR3 reads CASRHSQGYTEAFF. As DNA, the CDR3 is TGTGCCAGTAGACATTCTCAGGGGTACACTGAAGCTTTCTTT. The chain links TRBV19 to TRBJ1-1; D perhaps matches TRBD1 (6 bases). CDR3 size: 14 residues. Trimming left V 6 bases short and J 3 bases short, with 14 bases between. Per germline, CDR1 LNHDA and CDR2 SQIVND (reference sequence).

This clonotype was counted between two and nine times. This clone may be a read error of a much larger clone one base away. A read error is likely, as this CDR3 ends without the conserved phenylalanine or tryptophan. This chain uses TRBV7-9 with TRBJ1-5; D gene uncertain. CDR3 size: 15 residues. V dropped 10 bases and J dropped 1 base, with 17 bases sitting between them. Germline lookup yields CDR1 SEHNR and CDR2 FQNEAQ (reference sequence). The CDR3 DNA is TGTGCCACCTCGAATAGGTATGAGAGCAATCAGCCCCAGCATCTT. Translation gives CATSNRYESNQPQHL.

This clonotype was counted only a few times. The final CDR3 position lacks the conserved phenylalanine or tryptophan, pointing to a likely read error. This chain uses TRBV4-1 with TRBJ1-4; no clear D. V was cut by 6 bases and J by 2 bases, with 7 bases left in between. The CDR3 is 13 residues long. Germline assignment: CDR1 MGHRA and CDR2 YSYEKL. CDR3 residues: CASRLGTNEKLFS. The CDR3 coding sequence is TGCGCCAGCAGATTGGGGACTAATGAAAAACTGTTTTCT.

This clonotype was recorded at least ten times. The gene calls are TRBV5-5 and TRBJ2-1, with TRBD1 matching 8 bases. The length of the CDR3 is 15 residues. V was pared by 3 bases and J by 1 base, with 3 bases of the junction left unmatched. Germline CDR1 and CDR2: SGHKS and YYEKEE (reference sequence). This chain's CDR3 is CASSSWDRSYNEQFF. The CDR3 DNA is TGTGCCAGCAGCTCATGGGACAGGTCCTACAATGAGCAGTTCTTC.

This clonotype was detected many times. The chain's CDR3 is CAWSVGPNTQYF. In DNA, the CDR3 is TGTGCCTGGAGTGTCGGTCCAAATACGCAGTATTTT. The J gene is TRBJ2-3, the V gene TRBV30; D remains unclear. V lost 0 bases and J 7 bases, leaving 8 bases between the germline ends. CDR3 length equals 12 residues. Germline V lookup: CDR1 GTSNPN, CDR2 SVGIG (reference sequence).

The table lists this clonotype with many counts. The J gene is TRBJ1-1, the V gene TRBV7-2; TRBD1 agrees at 8 bases. V trimming: 2 bases; J trimming: 3 bases; junction bases outside the gene matches: 5. The CDR3 extends over 15 amino acids. In germline, CDR1 is SGHTA, CDR2 FQGNSA. As DNA, the CDR3 is TGTGCCAGCAGCTTACCAGGGGGCGCCGACACTGAAGCTTTCTTT. Its translation is CASSLPGGADTEAFF.

Worth noting for this clonotype: This may be a read error: a much more frequent sequence differs by one nucleotide. The gene calls are TRBV6-1 and TRBJ1-2; D unresolved. This CDR3 region has 10 residues. The V gene's germline CDR1 is MNHNS and CDR2 SASEGT. Trimming removed 6 bases from V and 8 bases from J, with 7 bases in between. The CDR3 protein is CASSPPGYTF. CDR3 DNA sequence: TGTGCCAGCAGCCCACCCGGCTACACCTTC.

The chain combines TRBV3-1 with TRBJ1-1; D unclear. Trimming shortened V by 4 bases and J by 6 bases, and 15 bases separated the two germline ends. This CDR3 contains 14 residues. Germline CDR1 reads LGHDT; CDR2 reads YNNKEL (reference sequence). The CDR3 protein is CASSRGWQEAEAFF. The CDR3 bases are TGTGCCAGCAGCCGAGGGTGGCAGGAAGCTGAAGCTTTCTTT.

This clonotype has ten or more counts. J is TRBJ2-3 and V is TRBV6-5; TRBD1 aligns across 8 bases. CDR1 MNHEY and CDR2 SVGAGI come from the germline V gene. The CDR3 is 16 amino acids. V was clipped by 0 bases and J by 6 bases; unmatched bases: 8. The CDR3 sequence is CASSYSGQGRTDTQYF. As DNA, the CDR3 is TGTGCCAGCAGTTACTCCGGACAGGGTCGGACCGATACGCAGTATTTT.

The V gene is TRBV7-8, the J gene TRBJ2-5, with 10 bases aligning to TRBD2. The CDR3 runs 16 residues. The germline V gene has CDR1 SGHVS and CDR2 FQNEAQ. The trim removed 5 bases at V and 2 bases at J, leaving 8 bases unmatched. The CDR3 region has the DNA TGTGCCAGCAGCCTAGGACTAGCGGCGGGTCAAGAGACCCAGTACTTC. Amino acids: CASSLGLAAGQETQYF.

This clonotype was counted ten times or more. This chain joins TRBV15 and TRBJ2-6; D may correspond to TRBD1 or TRBD2 (5 bases each). V lost 3 bases and J lost 0, with 9 bases in between. Germline V gene data show CDR1 as LNHNV and CDR2 as YYDKDF (reference sequence). The CDR3 contains 16 residues. The CDR3 loop reads CATSRGPNSGANVLTF. CDR3 sequence (DNA): TGTGCCACCAGCAGGGGACCGAACTCTGGGGCCAACGTCCTGACTTTC.

This clonotype has ten or more counts. The chain joins TRBV2 to TRBJ2-1; D not certain. V shed 5 bases and J shed 2 bases, with 10 bases lying between them. Germline CDR1 reads SNHLY; CDR2 reads FYNNEI. The length of the CDR3 is 14 residues. CDR3 protein: CASSYYGPYNEQFF. The CDR3 coding sequence is TGTGCCAGCAGTTACTACGGGCCCTACAATGAGCAGTTCTTC.

At least ten counts were recorded for this clonotype. This chain joins TRBV29-1 and TRBJ1-1; D might be TRBD1 (5 bases). The germline gives CDR1 SQVTM, CDR2 ANQGSEA. The CDR3 spans 14 residues. V lost 2 bases to trimming and J lost 4 bases, with 14 bases between them. The CDR3 DNA reads TGCAGCGTTGAAAAGGAGGGGTCAGCCACTGAAGCTTTCTTT. Its translation: CSVEKEGSATEAFF. Full variable domain (rest looked up from reference TRBV29-1 and TRBJ1-1): SAVISQKPSRDICQRGTSLTIQCQVDSQVTMMFWYRQQPGQSLTLIATANQGSEATYESGFVIDKFPISRPNLTFSTLTVSNMSPEDSSIYLCSVEKEGSATEAFFGQGTRLTVV.

This clonotype was seen many times. This rearrangement joins TRBV29-1 to TRBJ2-7; TRBD1 matches at 7 bases. Germline V gene lookup returns CDR1 SQVTM and CDR2 ANQGSEA. The CDR3 sequence is 12 residues long. V lost 4 bases and J lost 4; bases outside the gene matches: 4. As DNA, the CDR3 is TGCAGCGTTGGATCACAGGGGTACGAGCAGTACTTC. It specifies CSVGSQGYEQYF.

This clonotype appeared a few times. With a much larger clone just one base away, this may be a read error. This chain connects TRBV11-2 to TRBJ2-7; tentative D call: TRBD1 (5 bases). The germline CDR1 and CDR2 sequences are SGHAT and FQNNGV. The CDR3 is 11 amino acids. Trimming took off 5 bases at V and 6 bases at J, with 8 bases between the two ends. The CDR3 DNA reads TGTGCCAGCAGCCCAGGGTTCGAGCAGTACTTC. It yields the protein CASSPGFEQYF.

This clonotype has a count of ten or more. This chain links TRBV5-1 with TRBJ2-2; perhaps TRBD1 as D (5 bases). V was pared by 1 base and J by 0 bases, with 10 bases between. CDR3 length: 16 amino acids. Germline V lookup: CDR1 SGHRS, CDR2 YFSETQ. CDR3 loop: CASSLTGPTNTGELFF. CDR3 in DNA: TGCGCCAGCAGCTTGACAGGTCCCACGAACACCGGGGAGCTGTTTTTT. The full variable domain, its missing parts supplied by reference TRBV5-1 and TRBJ2-2, is KAGVTQTPRYLIKTRGQQVTLSCSPISGHRSVSWYQQTPGQGLQFLFEYFSETQRNKGNFPGRFSGRQFSNSRSEMNVSTLELGDSALYLCASSLTGPTNTGELFFGEGSRLTVL.

This clonotype has at least ten counts. The chain employs TRBV7-2 and TRBJ2-5; the match to TRBD1 covers 7 bases. After removal of 5 bases from V and 5 bases from J, the junction contained 17 bases not matched to a gene. The CDR3 spans 17 residues. The V gene's germline CDR1 is SGHTA and CDR2 FQGNSA. The CDR3 bases are TGTGCCAGCAGCACACAAGTAGGGGGCGCCGGATTGGAGACCCAGTACTTC. Translating gives CASSTQVGGAGLETQYF.

This clonotype has ten or more counts. CDR3 nucleotide sequence: TGTGCCAGCTCTACGGGACAGGGAAGTCAGCCCCAGCATTTT. Its protein product is CASSTGQGSQPQHF. The V and J genes are TRBV2 and TRBJ1-5, with TRBD1 matching over 9 bases. From germline, CDR1 is SNHLY and CDR2 FYNNEI. The CDR3 totals 14 residues. V was clipped by 8 bases and J by 6 bases; unmatched bases: 8.

This clonotype was detected many times. This sequence joins TRBV6-2 or TRBV6-3 and TRBJ1-5, with TRBD1 as a possible D gene (6 bases). The CDR3 is 14 residues long. Trimming took 5 bases from V and 5 from J, leaving 13 bases between them. Germline values: CDR1 MNHEY, CDR2 SVGEGT. In DNA form, the CDR3 reads TGTGCCAGCAGTCCGTGGGGGCCCGATCAGCCCCAGCATTTT. Translating gives CASSPWGPDQPQHF.

This clonotype was detected many times. The CDR3 is CASSLDDEQFF. CDR3 nucleotide sequence: TGTGCCAGCTCACTAGATGATGAGCAGTTCTTC. The rearrangement links TRBV18 to TRBJ2-1; D call uncertain. V was trimmed by 4 bases and J by 8 bases, leaving 6 bases between them. The CDR3 length is 11 residues. Germline values: CDR1 KGHSH, CDR2 LQKENI.

This clonotype was observed a handful of times. The genes are TRBV5-6 and TRBJ1-5; D not certain. The CDR3 covers 13 residues. Between the trimmed V and J ends, which lost 2 bases and 5 bases, there was a span of 8 bases. Germline V gene data show CDR1 as SGHDT and CDR2 as YYEEEE. CDR3 region: CASSFGIDQPQHF. As DNA, the CDR3 is TGTGCCAGCAGCTTTGGTATAGATCAGCCCCAGCATTTT.